This T cell receptor beta chain appears in the sequencing data of a study of CD8+ T cells in alopecia areata. Study-level findings and limits: For lesional scalp, especially alopecia totalis/universalis, clonality was higher than in normal scalp.

Trimming took 4 bases from V and 9 from J; bases not matched to a gene: 8. CDR1 and CDR2 (germline): MNHEY, SMNVEV (reference sequence). This CDR3 is 14 amino acids long. On this clone: As yet, its antigen is unknown.

The researchers isolated CD4+ and CD8+ T cells from PBMCs by sorting. In each case, RNA was isolated and then reverse transcribed into cDNA as the sequencing template. The table came from immunoSEQ multiplex PCR; TCRdb's copy has only in-frame clones and leaves some out. Among about 200,000 clones listed, around three fifths were seen once. The origin of this receptor is a human donor in good health. V gene TRBV27 combines with J gene TRBJ2-1; 8 nucleotides line up with TRBD1. Material: CD8+ T cells sorted from blood. The chain's CDR3 is CASSWGTGGGEQFF. The CDR3 nucleotides read TGTGCCAGCAGTTGGGGTACAGGGGGTGGTGAGCAGTTCTTC.